The clone carrying this T cell receptor (delta chain) was recorded at least ten times. Its antigen remains unidentified. This may stem from a read error, because a much larger clone lies one nucleotide away. Other DNA sequences in this specimen translate into the identical CDR3. This entry is derived from a study of γδ T cells in repeated Plasmodium falciparum infection. Study-wide findings and caveats: Many TCRgamma sequences overlapped between individuals in stable Vgamma9/Vdelta2+ repertoires.

With V trimmed by 0 bases and J by 1 base, 13 bases remained unmatched. Looked up from germline, CDR1 is TSWWSYY and CDR2 is QGS. This CDR3 region has 19 residues. TCRdb re-called the multiplex PCR reads using CATT. Of around 46,000 delta-chain clones listed, about 1.5% are singletons. Bulk repertoires came from Vgamma9/Vdelta2+ or Vdelta2-negative gammadelta T cells flow-sorted from PBMC. What was sequenced was gamma-delta T cells from blood. This TCR was recovered from a pool of human donors (malaria-infected and uninfected, not separated). The V call is TRDV1, the J call TRDJ1; 8 bases are shared with TRDD2. TCRdb carries no J gene annotation; the J gene was assigned here by matching the DNA with germline. The CDR3 is CALGELHLPTKGSTDKLIF. In DNA, the CDR3 is TGTGCTCTTGGGGAACTTCATCTTCCTACGAAAGGTTCCACCGATAAACTCATCTTT.